This TCR beta chain was retrieved from a study of PD-1 blockade in classical Hodgkin lymphoma. All trial patients relapsed after autologous stem cell transplantation. PBMCs, once thawed, yielded CD8+ T cells isolated by magnetic negative selection. Germline values: CDR1 LNHDA, CDR2 SQIVND (reference sequence). The CDR3 sequence is 15 residues long. V was cut by 2 bases and J by 5 bases, with 15 bases left in between. The data were produced by immunoSEQ multiplex PCR, yet TCRdb's version contains in-frame clones alone and is incomplete. The sample includes around 13,000 clones, around four fifths of them seen just once. There are a few counts of this clone.

The source of this sequence is a human donor with classical Hodgkin lymphoma. The sequences come from CD8+ T cells from blood, collected at baseline. The chain joins TRBV19 to TRBJ1-1; D perhaps matches TRBD1 (6 bases). CDR3 DNA: TGTGCCAGTAGTATATCTGGGGGGCAGAGGACTGAAGCTTTCTTT. Protein product: CASSISGGQRTEAFF.